The present TCR beta chain was sequenced within a study of graft-versus-host responses after intestinal transplantation. Across the study: Recipients uniformly received anti-thymocyte globulin induction, followed by tacrolimus and steroids for approximately 3 years.

Some clones are missing from TCRdb's copy, which holds only in-frame ones; the method was immunoSEQ multiplex PCR. The sample contains some 10,000 clones, 80% to 95% of which appear only once. Time point here: postoperative day 105 after intestinal transplantation (dayNNNN = postoperative day). The CDR3 covers 16 residues. Germline CDR1 reads SGHRS; CDR2 reads YFSETQ. The ends were cut back, 0 bases at V and 0 bases at J, with 13 bases in the middle. The chain employs TRBV5-1 and TRBJ2-7; no definite D call. The source of this sequence is a human patient who received an intestinal transplant, so some T cells may come from the graft donor. The specimen was PBMCs, collected 105 days after intestinal transplantation. CDR3 nucleotide sequence: TGCGCCAGCAGCTTGGAGACCAGTCCTTACTCCTACGAGCAGTACTTC. This translates into CASSLETSPYSYEQYF.